This paragraph reports one TCR beta chain. J lost 8 bases, V lost 6 bases, and 3 bases had no gene match. The CDR3 is 11 residues long. Per germline, CDR1 DFQATT and CDR2 SNEGSKA (reference sequence). Sequenced by immunoSEQ multiplex PCR; TCRdb stores in-frame clones only, minus some. The data hold roughly 100,000 clones, with approximately 90% observed a single time. This entry comes from a study of blood T cell repertoires in COVID-19. Sequenced: peripheral blood. The chain is built from TRBV20-1 and TRBJ1-4, with 7 bases lining up with TRBD1. This receptor was obtained from a woman of 80 years or more in a cohort sampled during active COVID-19. CDR3 residues: CSAAQGEKLFF. Written as DNA, the CDR3 is TGCAGTGCGGCACAGGGGGAAAAACTGTTTTTT.